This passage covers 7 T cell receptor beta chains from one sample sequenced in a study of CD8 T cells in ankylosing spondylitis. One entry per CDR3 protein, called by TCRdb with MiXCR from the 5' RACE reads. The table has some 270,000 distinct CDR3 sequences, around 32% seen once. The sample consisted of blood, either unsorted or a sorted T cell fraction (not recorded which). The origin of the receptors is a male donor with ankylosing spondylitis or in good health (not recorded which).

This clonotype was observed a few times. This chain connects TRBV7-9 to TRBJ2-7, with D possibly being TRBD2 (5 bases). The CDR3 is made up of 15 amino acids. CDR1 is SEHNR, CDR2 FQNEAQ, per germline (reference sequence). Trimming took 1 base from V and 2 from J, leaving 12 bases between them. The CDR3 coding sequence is TGTGCCAGCAGCTTAGAGAGGGAATCGACCTACGAGCAGTACTTC. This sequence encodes CASSLERESTYEQYF.

CDR3: CASSGVAPVLYEQYF. DNA for the CDR3: TGTGCCAGCAGTGGGGTGGCACCAGTACTTTACGAGCAGTACTTC. This chain links TRBV6-1 with TRBJ2-7, with D hard to call. This CDR3 is built from 15 residues. Trimming pared 4 bases from V and 4 bases from J, leaving 17 bases between. Germline V gives CDR1 MNHNS, CDR2 SASEGT.

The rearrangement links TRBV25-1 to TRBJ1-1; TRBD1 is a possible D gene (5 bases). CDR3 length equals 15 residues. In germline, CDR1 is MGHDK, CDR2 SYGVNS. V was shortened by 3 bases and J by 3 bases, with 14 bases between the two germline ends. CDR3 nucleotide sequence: TGTGCCAGCAGTGAGGGGGGAATGTTGGACACTGAAGCTTTCTTT. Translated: CASSEGGMLDTEAFF.

This CDR3 reads CASSLEGGGQSYNEQFF. Here the CDR3 DNA reads TGTGCCAGCAGCTTAGAGGGTGGGGGGCAGAGTTACAATGAGCAGTTCTTC. The V call is TRBV7-8, the J call TRBJ2-1; D assignment may be TRBD1 or TRBD2 (6 bases each). The V gene lost 1 base and the J gene lost 4 bases, with 17 bases spanning the gap. The CDR3 spans 17 residues. Germline values: CDR1 SGHVS, CDR2 FQNEAQ.

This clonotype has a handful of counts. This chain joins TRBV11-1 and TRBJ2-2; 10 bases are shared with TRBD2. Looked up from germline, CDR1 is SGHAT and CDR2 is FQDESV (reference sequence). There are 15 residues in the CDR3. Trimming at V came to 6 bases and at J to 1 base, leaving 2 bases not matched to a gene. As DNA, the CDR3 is TGTGCCAGCAGAATAGCGGGGGGGAACACCGGGGAGCTGTTTTTT. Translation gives CASRIAGGNTGELFF. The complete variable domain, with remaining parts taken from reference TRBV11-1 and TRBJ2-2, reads EAEVAQSPRYKITEKSQAVAFWCDPISGHATLYWYRQILGQGPELLVQFQDESVVDDSQLPKDRFSAERLKGVDSTLKIQPAELGDSAMYLCASRIAGGNTGELFFGEGSRLTVL.

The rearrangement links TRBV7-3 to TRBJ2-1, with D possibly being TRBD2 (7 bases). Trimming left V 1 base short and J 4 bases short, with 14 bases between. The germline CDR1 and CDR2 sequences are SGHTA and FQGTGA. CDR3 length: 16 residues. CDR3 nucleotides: TGTGCCAGCAGCTTAATTGGGGGGGCCATATACAATGAGCAGTTCTTC. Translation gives CASSLIGGAIYNEQFF. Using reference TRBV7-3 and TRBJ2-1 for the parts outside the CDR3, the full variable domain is GAGVSQTPSNKVTEKGKYVELRCDPISGHTALYWYRQSLGQGPEFLIYFQGTGAADDSGLPNDRFFAVRPEGSVSTLKIQRTERGDSAVYLCASSLIGGAIYNEQFFGPGTRLTVL.

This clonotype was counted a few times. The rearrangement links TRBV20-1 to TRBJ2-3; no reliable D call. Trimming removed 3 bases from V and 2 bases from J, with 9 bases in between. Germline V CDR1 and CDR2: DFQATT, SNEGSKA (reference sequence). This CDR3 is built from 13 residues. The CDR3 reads CSARPPNTDTQYF. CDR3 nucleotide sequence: TGCAGTGCTAGGCCCCCTAACACAGATACGCAGTATTTT.